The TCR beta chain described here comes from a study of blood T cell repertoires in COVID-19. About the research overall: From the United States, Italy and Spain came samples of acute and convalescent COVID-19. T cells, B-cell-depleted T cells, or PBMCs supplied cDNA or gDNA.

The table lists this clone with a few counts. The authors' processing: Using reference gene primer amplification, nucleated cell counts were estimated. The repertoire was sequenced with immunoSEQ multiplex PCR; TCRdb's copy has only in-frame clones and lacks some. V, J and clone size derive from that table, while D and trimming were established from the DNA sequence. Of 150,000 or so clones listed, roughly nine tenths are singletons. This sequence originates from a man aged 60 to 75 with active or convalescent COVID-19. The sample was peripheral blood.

CDR3 nucleotides: TGTGCCATCAGTGAGAAGCCGGGAGGTACCCTCGGCGAGCAGTACTTC. The encoded protein is CAISEKPGGTLGEQYF. This chain uses TRBV10-3 with TRBJ2-7; 7 positions agree with TRBD2. This CDR3 contains 16 residues. The ends lost 2 bases at V and 6 bases at J; junction bases unmatched: 13. Germline CDR1 ENHRY, CDR2 SYGVKD.